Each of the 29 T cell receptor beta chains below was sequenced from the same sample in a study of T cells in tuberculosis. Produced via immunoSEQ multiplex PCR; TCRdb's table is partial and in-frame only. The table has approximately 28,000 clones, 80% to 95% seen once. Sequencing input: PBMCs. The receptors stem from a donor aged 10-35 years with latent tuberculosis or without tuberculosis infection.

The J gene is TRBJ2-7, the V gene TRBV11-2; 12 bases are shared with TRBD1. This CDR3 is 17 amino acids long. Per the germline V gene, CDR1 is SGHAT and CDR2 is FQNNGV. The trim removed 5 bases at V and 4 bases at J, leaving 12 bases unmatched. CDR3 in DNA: TGTGCCAGCAGCCCGATCAACCGGGACAGGGGGCCATACGAGCAGTACTTC. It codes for CASSPINRDRGPYEQYF.

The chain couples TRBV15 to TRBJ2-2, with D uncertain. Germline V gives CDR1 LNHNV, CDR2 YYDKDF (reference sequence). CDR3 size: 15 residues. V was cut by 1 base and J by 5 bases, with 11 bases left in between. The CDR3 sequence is CATSRGVGSTGELFF. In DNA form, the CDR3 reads TGTGCCACCAGCAGAGGGGTGGGCAGTACCGGGGAGCTGTTTTTT.

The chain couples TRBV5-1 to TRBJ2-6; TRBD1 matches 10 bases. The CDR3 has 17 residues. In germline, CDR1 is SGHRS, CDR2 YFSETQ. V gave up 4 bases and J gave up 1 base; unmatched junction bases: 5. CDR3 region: CASSHRTGGSGANVLTF. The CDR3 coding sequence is TGCGCCAGCAGCCACAGGACAGGGGGATCTGGGGCCAACGTCCTGACTTTC.

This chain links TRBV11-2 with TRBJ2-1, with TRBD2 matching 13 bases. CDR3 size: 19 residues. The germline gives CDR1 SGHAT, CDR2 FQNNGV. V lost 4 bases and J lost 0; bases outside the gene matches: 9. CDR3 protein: CASSSPGLAGLFSYNEQFF. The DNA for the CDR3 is TGTGCCAGCAGCTCCCCGGGACTAGCGGGGCTATTCTCCTACAATGAGCAGTTCTTC.

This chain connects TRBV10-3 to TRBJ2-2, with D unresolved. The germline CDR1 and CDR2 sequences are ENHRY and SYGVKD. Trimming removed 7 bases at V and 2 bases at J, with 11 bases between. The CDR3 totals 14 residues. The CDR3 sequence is CAITRQVNTGELFF. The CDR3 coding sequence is TGTGCCATCACAAGGCAGGTTAACACCGGGGAGCTGTTTTTT.

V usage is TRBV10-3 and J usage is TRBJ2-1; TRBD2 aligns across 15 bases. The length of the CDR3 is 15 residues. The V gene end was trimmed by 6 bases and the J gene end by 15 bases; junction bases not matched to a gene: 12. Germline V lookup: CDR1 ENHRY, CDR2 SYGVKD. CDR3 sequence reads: CAIRRGLAGGDLAFF. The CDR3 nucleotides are TGTGCCATCAGGAGAGGACTAGCGGGGGGGGACTTGGCGTTCTTC.

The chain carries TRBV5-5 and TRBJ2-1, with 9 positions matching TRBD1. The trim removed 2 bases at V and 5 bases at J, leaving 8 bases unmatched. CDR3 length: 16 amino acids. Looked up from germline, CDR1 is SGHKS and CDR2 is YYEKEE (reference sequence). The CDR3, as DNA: TGTGCCAGCAGCTTCTCGGGACAGGGTATCCACAATGAGCAGTTCTTC. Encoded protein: CASSFSGQGIHNEQFF.

Here the CDR3 DNA reads TGTGCCAGCAGTATAACCGGGACTAGTAGGCCCCAGTACTTC. Translating it yields CASSITGTSRPQYF. This rearrangement joins TRBV7-9 to TRBJ2-5, with TRBD2 matching 8 bases. Unmatched junction bases numbered 12, after V lost 6 bases and J lost 9 bases. Germline V lookup: CDR1 SEHNR, CDR2 FQNEAQ (reference sequence). The CDR3 has 14 amino acids. Full variable domain (remainder filled in from reference TRBV7-9 and TRBJ2-5): DTGVSQNPRHKITKRGQNVTFRCDPISEHNRLYWYRQTLGQGPEFLTYFQNEAQLEKSRLLSDRFSAERPKGSFSTLEIQRTEQGDSAMYLCASSITGTSRPQYFGPGTRLLVL.

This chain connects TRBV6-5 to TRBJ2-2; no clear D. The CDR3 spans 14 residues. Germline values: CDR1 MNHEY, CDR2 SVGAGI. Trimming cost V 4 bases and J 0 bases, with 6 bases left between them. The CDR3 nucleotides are TGTGCCAGCAGTTCCGGAGCGAACACCGGGGAGCTGTTTTTT. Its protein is CASSSGANTGELFF.

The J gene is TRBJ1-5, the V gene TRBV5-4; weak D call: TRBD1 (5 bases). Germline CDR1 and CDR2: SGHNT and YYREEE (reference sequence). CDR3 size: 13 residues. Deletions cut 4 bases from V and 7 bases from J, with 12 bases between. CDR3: CASSRDSEQPQHF. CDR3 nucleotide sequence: TGTGCCAGCAGCCGAGACAGTGAACAGCCCCAGCATTTT.

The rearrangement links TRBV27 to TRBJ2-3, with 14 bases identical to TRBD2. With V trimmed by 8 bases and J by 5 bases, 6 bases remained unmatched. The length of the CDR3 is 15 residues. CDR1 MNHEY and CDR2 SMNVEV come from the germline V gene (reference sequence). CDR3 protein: CASRTSGGPKDTQYF. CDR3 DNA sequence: TGTGCCAGCCGGACTAGCGGGGGGCCGAAAGATACGCAGTATTTT.

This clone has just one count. The CDR3 DNA reads TGTGCCAGCAGCCCCCAGGGTTATGGCTACACCTTC. Amino acids: CASSPQGYGYTF. The chain links TRBV5-7 to TRBJ1-2, with D tentatively TRBD1 (5 bases). TRBV5-7 is noted as an ORF with a role that remains uncertain. This CDR3 is built from 12 residues. Trimming took 4 bases from V and 5 from J, leaving 9 bases between them.

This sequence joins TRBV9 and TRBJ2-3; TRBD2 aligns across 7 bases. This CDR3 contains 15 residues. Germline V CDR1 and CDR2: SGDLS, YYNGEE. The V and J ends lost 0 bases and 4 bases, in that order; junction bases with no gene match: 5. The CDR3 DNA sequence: TGTGCCAGCAGCGTAGATGGGAGGGCCGCAGATACGCAGTATTTT. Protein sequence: CASSVDGRAADTQYF. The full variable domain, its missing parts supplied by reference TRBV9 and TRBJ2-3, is DSGVTQTPKHLITATGQRVTLRCSPRSGDLSVYWYQQSLDQGLQFLIQYYNGEERAKGNILERFSAQQFPDLHSELNLSSLELGDSALYFCASSVDGRAADTQYFGPGTRLTVL.

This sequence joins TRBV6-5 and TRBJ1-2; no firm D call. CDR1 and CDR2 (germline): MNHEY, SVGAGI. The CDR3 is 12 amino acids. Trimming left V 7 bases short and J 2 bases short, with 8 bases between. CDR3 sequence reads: CASKGGNYGYTF. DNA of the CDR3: TGTGCCAGCAAAGGAGGGAACTATGGCTACACCTTC.

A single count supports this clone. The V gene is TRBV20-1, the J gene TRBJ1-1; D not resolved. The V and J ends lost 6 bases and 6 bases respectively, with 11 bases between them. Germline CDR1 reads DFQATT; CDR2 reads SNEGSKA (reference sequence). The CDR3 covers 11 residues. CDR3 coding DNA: TGCAGTGCACGGGAGAGGCCTGAAGCTTTCTTT. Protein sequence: CSARERPEAFF.

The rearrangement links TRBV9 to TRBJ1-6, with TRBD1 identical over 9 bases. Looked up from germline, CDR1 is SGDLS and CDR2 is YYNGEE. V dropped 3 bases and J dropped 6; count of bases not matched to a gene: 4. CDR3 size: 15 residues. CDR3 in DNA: TGTGCCAGCAGCGCCCGGGACAGGGTTAATTCACCCCTCCACTTT. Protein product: CASSARDRVNSPLHF.

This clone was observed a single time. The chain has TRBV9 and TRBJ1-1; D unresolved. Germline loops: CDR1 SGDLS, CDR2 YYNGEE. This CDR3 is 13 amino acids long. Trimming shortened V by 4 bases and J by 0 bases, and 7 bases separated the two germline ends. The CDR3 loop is CASSQSVNTEAFF. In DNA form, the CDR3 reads TGTGCCAGCAGCCAGTCTGTGAACACTGAAGCTTTCTTT. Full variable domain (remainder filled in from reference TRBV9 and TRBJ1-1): DSGVTQTPKHLITATGQRVTLRCSPRSGDLSVYWYQQSLDQGLQFLIQYYNGEERAKGNILERFSAQQFPDLHSELNLSSLELGDSALYFCASSQSVNTEAFFGQGTRLTVV.

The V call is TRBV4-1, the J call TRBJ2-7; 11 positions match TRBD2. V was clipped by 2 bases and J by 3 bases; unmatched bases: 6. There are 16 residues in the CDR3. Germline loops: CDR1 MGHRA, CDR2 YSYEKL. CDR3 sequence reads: CASSQTGTSGFYEQYF. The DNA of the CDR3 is TGCGCCAGCAGCCAAACCGGGACTAGCGGATTCTACGAGCAGTACTTC.

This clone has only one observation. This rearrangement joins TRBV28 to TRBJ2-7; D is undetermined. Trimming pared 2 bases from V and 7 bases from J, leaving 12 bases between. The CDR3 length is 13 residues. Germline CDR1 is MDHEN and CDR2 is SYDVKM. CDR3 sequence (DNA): TGTGCCAGCAGTTTACGCCCCCCCGCGGAGCAGTACTTC. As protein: CASSLRPPAEQYF. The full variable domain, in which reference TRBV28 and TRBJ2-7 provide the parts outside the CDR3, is DVKVTQSSRYLVKRTGEKVFLECVQDMDHENMFWYRQDPGLGLRLIYFSYDVKMKEKGDIPEGYSVSREKKERFSLILESASTNQTSMYLCASSLRPPAEQYFGPGTRLTVT.

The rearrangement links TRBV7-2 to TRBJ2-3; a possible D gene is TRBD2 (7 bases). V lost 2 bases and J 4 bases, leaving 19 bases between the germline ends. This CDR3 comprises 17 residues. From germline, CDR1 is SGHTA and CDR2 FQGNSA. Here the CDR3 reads CASSLREEGGPADTQYF. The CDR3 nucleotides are TGTGCCAGCAGCTTACGTGAGGAGGGGGGGCCCGCAGATACGCAGTATTTT.

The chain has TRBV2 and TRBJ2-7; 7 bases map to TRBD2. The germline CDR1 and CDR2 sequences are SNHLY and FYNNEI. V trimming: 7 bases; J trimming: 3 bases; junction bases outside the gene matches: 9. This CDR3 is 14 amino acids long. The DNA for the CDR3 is TGTGCCAGCAAAACTCCCAGCGGGGACTACGAGCAGTACTTC. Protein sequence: CASKTPSGDYEQYF.

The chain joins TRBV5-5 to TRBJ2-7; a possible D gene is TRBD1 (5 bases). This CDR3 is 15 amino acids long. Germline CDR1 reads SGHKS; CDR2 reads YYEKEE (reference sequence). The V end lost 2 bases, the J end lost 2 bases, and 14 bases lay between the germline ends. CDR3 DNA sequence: TGTGCCAGCAGCTTAGTAAGGGGCGGAACCTACGAGCAGTACTTC. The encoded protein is CASSLVRGGTYEQYF.

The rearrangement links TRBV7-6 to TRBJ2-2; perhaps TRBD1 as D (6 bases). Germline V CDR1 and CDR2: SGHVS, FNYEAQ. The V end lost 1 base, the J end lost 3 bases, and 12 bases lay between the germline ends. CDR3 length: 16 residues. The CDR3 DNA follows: TGTGCCAGCAGCTTAGGGTCCAGGGGTGACACCGGGGAGCTGTTTTTT. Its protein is CASSLGSRGDTGELFF.

The CDR3 sequence is CASSPGGGKNIQYF. DNA of the CDR3: TGTGCCAGCAGCCCGGGGGGGGGAAAAAACATTCAGTACTTC. V and J are TRBV5-8 and TRBJ2-4, with 8 bases matching TRBD2. This CDR3 is built from 14 residues. V was clipped by 4 bases and J by 4 bases; unmatched bases: 4. Germline loops: CDR1 SGHTS, CDR2 YDEGEE.

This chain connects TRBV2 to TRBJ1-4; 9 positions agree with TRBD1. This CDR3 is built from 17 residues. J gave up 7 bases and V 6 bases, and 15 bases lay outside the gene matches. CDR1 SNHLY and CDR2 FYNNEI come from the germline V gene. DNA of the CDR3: TGTGCCAGCAGCGGGGGACAGGGTGGCGGATGGGGTGAAAAACTGTTTTTT. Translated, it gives CASSGGQGGGWGEKLFF. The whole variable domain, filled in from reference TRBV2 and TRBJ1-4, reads EPEVTQTPSHQVTQMGQEVILRCVPISNHLYFYWYRQILGQKVEFLVSFYNNEISEKSEIFDDQFSVERPDGSNFTLKIRSTKLEDSAMYFCASSGGQGGGWGEKLFFGSGTQLSVL.

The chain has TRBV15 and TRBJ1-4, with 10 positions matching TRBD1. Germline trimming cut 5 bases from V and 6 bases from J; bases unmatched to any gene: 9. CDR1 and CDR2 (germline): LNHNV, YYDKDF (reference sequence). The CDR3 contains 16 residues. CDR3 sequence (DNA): TGTGCCACCAGCCAAAACGCCGGGACAGGGGATGAAAAACTGTTTTTT. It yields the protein CATSQNAGTGDEKLFF.

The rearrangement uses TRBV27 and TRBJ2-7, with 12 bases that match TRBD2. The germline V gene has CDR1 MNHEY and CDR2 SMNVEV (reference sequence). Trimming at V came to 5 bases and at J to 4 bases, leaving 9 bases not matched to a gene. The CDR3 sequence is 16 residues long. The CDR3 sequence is CASSKGLAGMLYEQYF. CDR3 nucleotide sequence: TGTGCCAGCAGTAAAGGACTAGCGGGGATGCTGTACGAGCAGTACTTC.

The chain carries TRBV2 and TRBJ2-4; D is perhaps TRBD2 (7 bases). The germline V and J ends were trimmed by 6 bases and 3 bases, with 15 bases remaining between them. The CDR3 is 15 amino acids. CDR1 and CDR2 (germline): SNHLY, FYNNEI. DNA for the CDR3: TGTGCCAGCAGCGAGGGGGGGCTGGGCAAAAACATTCAGTACTTC. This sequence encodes CASSEGGLGKNIQYF.

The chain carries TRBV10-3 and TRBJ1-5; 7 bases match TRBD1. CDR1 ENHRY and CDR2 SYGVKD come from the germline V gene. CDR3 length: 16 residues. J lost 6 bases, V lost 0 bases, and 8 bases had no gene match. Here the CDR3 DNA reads TGTGCCATCAGTGAGTCGACCAGCAGGGGGGTTCAGCCCCAGCATTTT. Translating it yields CAISESTSRGVQPQHF.